The TCR beta chain under discussion was sequenced for a study of T cell responses to AZD1222 COVID-19 vaccine. Study observations and caveats: In all cases, repertoires were sampled only after the peak T cell response. Spike-spanning, vaccine-associated CD4 TCRs were dominant at 160-218 and 743-854.

Trimming removed 5 bases at V and 3 bases at J, with 14 bases between. CDR1 SGHTA and CDR2 FQGNSA come from the germline V gene. This CDR3 comprises 14 residues. Assay used: immunoSEQ multiplex PCR; TCRdb lists only in-frame clones, some missing. The table has 60,000 to 85,000 clones, 85% to 90% seen once; the top ten hold 4% to 5.5%. As to this clone: What it binds is unknown.

The clonotype comes from an adult who received the MenACWY meningococcal vaccine as a control. The specimen comprised peripheral blood, sampled 28 days after the second dose of the MenACWY control vaccine. The genes are TRBV7-2 and TRBJ2-7, with D possibly TRBD2 on 6 matching bases. The CDR3 is CASSPGTYLYEQYF. CDR3 coding DNA: TGTGCCAGCAGCCCCGGGACTTACCTCTACGAGCAGTACTTC.